The 26 T cell receptor beta chains below were found in one sample sequenced in a study of T cells in Graves' hyperthyroidism and ophthalmopathy. TCR beta CDR3 regions were amplified from RNA transcripts. Carried out on the TCR CDR3, a first-round RT-PCR used the HTBI primer set. TCRdb re-analysed the multiplex PCR reads in MiXCR, keeping a single row per CDR3 protein. The sample has about 180,000 distinct CDR3 sequences, 15% to 20% seen once. The sample consisted of blood. Every receptor here comes from a woman aged 45-65 years with Graves' hyperthyroidism.

In this sample, this clonotype turned up many times. This sequence joins TRBV9 and TRBJ1-3; possibly TRBD1 for D (5 bases). The CDR3 consists of 15 residues. From germline, CDR1 is SGDLS and CDR2 YYNGEE. Trimming cost V 3 bases and J 2 bases, with 12 bases left between them. The CDR3 DNA reads as TGTGCCAGCAGCGCCACGAAACAGGCTGGAAACACCATATATTTT. Protein sequence: CASSATKQAGNTIYF.

This clonotype has ten or more counts. This chain links TRBV7-9 with TRBJ1-6, with D unclear. The CDR3 has 14 residues. V was pared by 2 bases and J by 8 bases, with 10 bases between. Germline CDR1 is SEHNR and CDR2 is FQNEAQ (reference sequence). CDR3 sequence: CASSLTSGDSPLHF. The CDR3 bases are TGTGCCAGCAGCTTAACATCTGGGGATTCACCCCTCCACTTT. Variable domain in full (rest from reference TRBV7-9 and TRBJ1-6): DTGVSQNPRHKITKRGQNVTFRCDPISEHNRLYWYRQTLGQGPEFLTYFQNEAQLEKSRLLSDRFSAERPKGSFSTLEIQRTEQGDSAMYLCASSLTSGDSPLHFGNGTRLTVT.

A few counts support this clonotype. A read error may be the cause here, since a much bigger clone is one base away. The CDR3 carries no conserved terminal phenylalanine or tryptophan, so it likely arises from a read error. The V and J genes are TRBV12-3 or TRBV12-4 and TRBJ1-5, with D perhaps TRBD1 (5 bases). This CDR3 has 15 amino acids. Trimming removed 0 bases from V and 2 bases from J, with 8 bases in between. The CDR3 nucleotides read TGTGCCAGCAGTTTAGCCCCCAGGGGCAATCAGCCCCAGCATTCT. This codes for CASSLAPRGNQPQHS.

This clonotype has at least ten counts. This chain joins TRBV11-2 and TRBJ1-6, with 7 bases that match TRBD1. V lost 2 bases and J lost 18; bases outside the gene matches: 13. The CDR3 loop spans 14 amino acids. Germline CDR1 and CDR2: SGHAT and FQNNGV. The CDR3 region is CASSLQGQMMSPHF. The DNA for the CDR3 is TGTGCCAGCAGCTTACAGGGACAGATGATGTCTCCCCACTTT.

This clonotype was recorded at least ten times. The chain uses TRBV6-1 and TRBJ2-7; D might be TRBD1 (5 bases). V lost 6 bases, J lost 5 bases, and 17 bases lay in between. Germline V gene sequence: CDR1 MNHNS, CDR2 SASEGT. The CDR3 runs to 14 residues. CDR3: CASRSRDRYDEQYF. For the CDR3, the DNA is TGTGCCAGCAGAAGCAGGGATAGGTACGACGAGCAGTACTTC.

Many counts were recorded for this clonotype. The chain couples TRBV7-3 to TRBJ1-1; D perhaps matches TRBD1 (5 bases). From germline, CDR1 is SGHTA and CDR2 FQGTGA. V was cut by 1 base and J by 4 bases, with 10 bases left in between. This CDR3 contains 14 residues. CDR3 in amino acids: CASSLRGRSTEAFF. CDR3 nucleotide sequence: TGTGCCAGCAGCTTAAGGGGACGGAGCACTGAAGCTTTCTTT.

The rearrangement links TRBV20-1 to TRBJ1-2; D call uncertain. The CDR3 extends over 11 amino acids. The germline V gene has CDR1 DFQATT and CDR2 SNEGSKA (reference sequence). The CDR3 sequence: CRVNLYYGYTF. CDR3 coding DNA: TGCAGGGTAAATCTGTACTATGGCTACACCTTC.

The chain recombines TRBV2 with TRBJ1-4; D is unresolved. Germline V gives CDR1 SNHLY, CDR2 FYNNEI. There are 16 residues in the CDR3. V dropped 0 bases and J dropped 1 base, with 9 bases sitting between them. The DNA for the CDR3 is TGTGCCAGCAGTGAAGCGCTTCGTCGAACTAATGAAAAACTGTTTTTT. The encoded protein is CASSEALRRTNEKLFF.

This clonotype was detected ten times or more. This sequence joins TRBV5-1 and TRBJ2-7; D might be TRBD2 (5 bases). Germline V gene lookup returns CDR1 SGHRS and CDR2 YFSETQ. The CDR3 extends over 16 amino acids. The V end lost 0 bases, the J end lost 0 bases, and 13 bases lay between the germline ends. CDR3 in amino acids: CASSLGGPYSSYEQYF. The CDR3 nucleotides read TGCGCCAGCAGCTTGGGAGGGCCCTACAGCTCCTACGAGCAGTACTTC.

In this sample, this clonotype turned up a few times. V usage is TRBV9 and J usage is TRBJ2-3; TRBD2 matches at 13 bases. Germline CDR1 and CDR2: SGDLS and YYNGEE. V lost 4 bases, J lost 2 bases, and 4 bases stayed unmatched. CDR3 length: 16 residues. CDR3 coding DNA: TGTGCCAGCAGCCCCGGGACTAGCGGGGACACAGATACGCAGTATTTT. Translation: CASSPGTSGDTDTQYF.

V and J are TRBV9 and TRBJ2-1; no clear D gene. This CDR3 has 13 residues. CDR1 and CDR2 from the germline V gene are SGDLS and YYNGEE. V was cut by 1 base and J by 3 bases, with 5 bases left in between. CDR3 amino acids: CASSVSDYNEQFF. The CDR3 region has the DNA TGTGCCAGCAGCGTATCAGACTACAATGAGCAGTTCTTC. Full variable domain (remainder filled in from reference TRBV9 and TRBJ2-1): DSGVTQTPKHLITATGQRVTLRCSPRSGDLSVYWYQQSLDQGLQFLIQYYNGEERAKGNILERFSAQQFPDLHSELNLSSLELGDSALYFCASSVSDYNEQFFGPGTRLTVL.

The chain is built from TRBV4-1 and TRBJ2-7; D unresolved. Trimming stripped 1 base from V and 2 bases from J, with 9 bases between. The germline gives CDR1 MGHRA, CDR2 YSYEKL. The CDR3 extends over 14 amino acids. This CDR3 reads CASSQGGSPYEQYF. DNA for the CDR3: TGCGCCAGCAGCCAAGGAGGCAGTCCCTACGAGCAGTACTTC.

Ten or more counts support this clonotype. This chain joins TRBV4-1 and TRBJ2-1; no definite D call. Germline CDR1 reads MGHRA; CDR2 reads YSYEKL. The V and J ends lost 4 bases and 9 bases respectively, with 10 bases between them. There are 12 residues in the CDR3. The CDR3 DNA sequence: TGCGCCAGCAGCCCCCCAGGCAGTGAGCAGTTCTTC. This encodes CASSPPGSEQFF.

The V gene is TRBV13, the J gene TRBJ2-1; 12 bases agree with TRBD2. Per germline, CDR1 PRHDT and CDR2 FYEKMQ (reference sequence). Trimming took 4 bases from V and 4 from J; bases not matched to a gene: 5. The CDR3 is 16 amino acids. In DNA, the CDR3 is TGTGCCAGCAGCTCATCCGGGACTAGCGGGTACAATGAGCAGTTCTTC. As protein: CASSSSGTSGYNEQFF.

This clonotype was seen many times. The V call is TRBV5-1, the J call TRBJ1-5, with D perhaps TRBD1 (6 bases). Germline V gives CDR1 SGHRS, CDR2 YFSETQ. The V end was cut by 2 bases, the J end by 3 bases, with 15 bases between. The CDR3 has 16 residues. Written as DNA, the CDR3 is TGCGCCAGCAGCTTTGGGGCAGGGGCGGACAATCAGCCCCAGCATTTT. Translated, it gives CASSFGAGADNQPQHF. Full variable domain (missing parts from reference TRBV5-1 and TRBJ1-5): KAGVTQTPRYLIKTRGQQVTLSCSPISGHRSVSWYQQTPGQGLQFLFEYFSETQRNKGNFPGRFSGRQFSNSRSEMNVSTLELGDSALYLCASSFGAGADNQPQHFGDGTRLSIL.

The gene calls are TRBV6-2 or TRBV6-3 and TRBJ2-1; TRBD2 is a possible D gene (5 bases). The CDR3 totals 14 residues. The germline CDR1 and CDR2 sequences are MNHEY and SVGEGT. V lost 5 bases and J 9 bases, leaving 17 bases between the germline ends. This CDR3 reads CASSPLGPSTEQFF. The CDR3 DNA reads TGTGCCAGCAGTCCCCTAGGGCCTAGCACTGAGCAGTTCTTC.

The table lists this clonotype with many counts. The rearrangement uses TRBV7-9 and TRBJ1-1, with D uncertain. Germline V gene lookup returns CDR1 SEHNR and CDR2 FQNEAQ (reference sequence). CDR3 length: 13 residues. V lost 2 bases and J 0 bases, leaving 4 bases between the germline ends. The CDR3 bases are TGTGCCAGCAGCTTAATGATGAACACTGAAGCTTTCTTT. Translating gives CASSLMMNTEAFF.

At least ten counts were recorded for this clonotype. The chain has TRBV7-3 and TRBJ2-7, with D possibly being TRBD2 (6 bases). The germline CDR1 and CDR2 sequences are SGHTA and FQGTGA. There are 16 residues in the CDR3. Trimming pared 5 bases from V and 7 bases from J, leaving 24 bases between. This CDR3 is CASSPKGSSGLKEQYF. CDR3 bases: TGTGCCAGCAGCCCCAAGGGGTCGAGCGGGTTGAAGGAGCAGTACTTC. The full variable domain, completed using reference TRBV7-3 and TRBJ2-7, is GAGVSQTPSNKVTEKGKYVELRCDPISGHTALYWYRQSLGQGPEFLIYFQGTGAADDSGLPNDRFFAVRPEGSVSTLKIQRTERGDSAVYLCASSPKGSSGLKEQYFGPGTRLTVT.

This clonotype was recorded many times. This chain links TRBV11-2 with TRBJ2-7; D is perhaps TRBD2 (6 bases). V was cut by 4 bases and J by 7 bases, with 20 bases left in between. The CDR3 extends over 15 amino acids. Germline CDR1 and CDR2: SGHAT and FQNNGV. The CDR3 region is CASSSPGEPVREQYF. CDR3 nucleotides: TGTGCCAGCAGCTCCCCGGGGGAGCCAGTGCGTGAGCAGTACTTC.

This clonotype was seen many times. The rearrangement links TRBV15 to TRBJ2-7, with 7 bases fitting TRBD1. Germline CDR1 and CDR2: LNHNV and YYDKDF (reference sequence). The junction had 11 bases not matched to a gene; V was cut back by 3 bases and J by 3 bases. This CDR3 is 16 amino acids long. The CDR3 sequence is CATSRGTGTAYYEQYF. In DNA, the CDR3 is TGTGCCACCAGCAGGGGTACCGGGACAGCTTACTACGAGCAGTACTTC.

The CDR3 reads CASRKAASLPSYEQYF. In nucleotides, the CDR3 is TGTGCCAGCAGGAAGGCGGCGTCTTTACCTTCCTACGAGCAGTACTTC. V and J are TRBV6-1 and TRBJ2-7; D is ambiguous. Germline CDR1 is MNHNS and CDR2 is SASEGT. The CDR3 has 16 residues. V lost 6 bases and J 1 base, leaving 19 bases between the germline ends.

Many counts were recorded for this clonotype. V usage is TRBV20-1 and J usage is TRBJ2-1; D not certain. The V end lost 4 bases, the J end lost 0 bases, and 13 bases lay between the germline ends. CDR1 and CDR2 from the germline V gene are DFQATT and SNEGSKA (reference sequence). The CDR3 contains 15 residues. The CDR3 reads CSATVSHYSYNEQFF. For the CDR3, the DNA is TGCAGTGCTACCGTCTCCCATTACTCCTACAATGAGCAGTTCTTC.

This clonotype appeared many times. V usage is TRBV13 and J usage is TRBJ2-2; D might be TRBD1 (6 bases). Germline V lookup: CDR1 PRHDT, CDR2 FYEKMQ (reference sequence). The CDR3 runs to 15 residues. Trimming shortened V by 5 bases and J by 4 bases, and 14 bases separated the two germline ends. The CDR3 sequence is CASSPQTGSTGELFF. In DNA, the CDR3 is TGTGCCAGCAGCCCACAAACAGGGTCCACCGGGGAGCTGTTTTTT. Supplemented by reference TRBV13 and TRBJ2-2, the full variable domain reads AAGVIQSPRHLIKEKRETATLKCYPIPRHDTVYWYQQGPGQDPQFLISFYEKMQSDKGSIPDRFSAQQFSDYHSELNMSSLELGDSALYFCASSPQTGSTGELFFGEGSRLTVL.

This clonotype was recorded at least ten times. This chain uses TRBV6-2 or TRBV6-3 with TRBJ1-6; the D gene is possibly TRBD1 (5 bases). CDR1 and CDR2 (germline): MNHEY, SVGEGT. V shed 6 bases and J shed 0 bases, with 21 bases lying between them. The CDR3 is 19 residues long. The CDR3 region has the DNA TGTGCCAGCAGCAGCCCCAGGGCCCGGAAAAGCTCCTATAATTCACCCCTCCACTTT. Encoded protein: CASSSPRARKSSYNSPLHF.

This clonotype showed up just a few times. The chain uses TRBV28 and TRBJ2-7; 7 nucleotides align to TRBD1. Trimming removed 4 bases from V and 9 bases from J; junction bases left unmatched: 21. The CDR3 consists of 17 residues. Germline CDR1 reads MDHEN; CDR2 reads SYDVKM. The CDR3 sequence is CASSSPRSGGATLVQYF. In nucleotides, the CDR3 is TGTGCCAGCAGTTCGCCCCGGTCAGGGGGAGCTACGTTGGTGCAGTACTTC.

This clonotype came up many times. The V and J genes are TRBV5-1 and TRBJ2-1; TRBD2 matches 7 bases. Germline V gene lookup returns CDR1 SGHRS and CDR2 YFSETQ. CDR3 length equals 16 residues. J gave up 10 bases and V 4 bases, and 17 bases lay outside the gene matches. The CDR3 DNA follows: TGCGCCAGCAGCGGCTATTCCGGGAGGTCCAACAGGGAGCAGTTCTTC. Its translation: CASSGYSGRSNREQFF.